The 28 T cell receptor beta chains in this list originate from one sample, sequenced in a study of blood T cell repertoires in COVID-19. Generated by immunoSEQ multiplex PCR, the TCRdb table keeps only in-frame clones and is missing some. Of about 170,000 clones in the sample, around two thirds are singletons; the top ten hold about 3%. The sequenced material came from peripheral blood. Source of these receptors: a woman of 80 years or more with acute or convalescent COVID-19.

The chain recombines TRBV19 with TRBJ1-5; a possible D gene is TRBD1 (5 bases). Germline V gene lookup returns CDR1 LNHDA and CDR2 SQIVND (reference sequence). The CDR3 has 15 amino acids. Trimming left V 3 bases short and J 3 bases short, with 12 bases between. CDR3 bases: TGTGCCAGTAGTATGCAAGGGGTAGCCAATCAGCCCCAGCATTTT. Its translation: CASSMQGVANQPQHF.

The V gene is TRBV19, the J gene TRBJ2-1, with TRBD2 matching 9 bases. The CDR3 extends over 13 amino acids. Germline CDR1 reads LNHDA; CDR2 reads SQIVND (reference sequence). Unmatched junction bases numbered 5, after V lost 10 bases and J lost 4 bases. The chain's CDR3 is CATLAGPYNEQFF. DNA of the CDR3: TGTGCCACCCTAGCGGGACCTTACAATGAGCAGTTCTTC.

This clone came up once. DNA for the CDR3: TGTGCCAGCAGTGAAGGCGGGAGGGCCTGGGGAGATACGCAGTATTTT. Residues: CASSEGGRAWGDTQYF. This rearrangement joins TRBV6-1 to TRBJ2-3, with TRBD2 matching over 9 bases. The CDR3 extends over 16 amino acids. Germline assignment: CDR1 MNHNS and CDR2 SASEGT. Losses at the gene ends were 1 base for V and 5 bases for J; bases not matched to a gene: 7.

This chain connects TRBV19 to TRBJ1-6; 7 positions agree with TRBD1. This CDR3 has 17 residues. The germline V gene has CDR1 LNHDA and CDR2 SQIVND (reference sequence). The trim removed 4 bases at V and 5 bases at J, leaving 11 bases unmatched. This CDR3 is CASSRQRQGADNSPLHF. The CDR3 DNA sequence: TGTGCCAGTAGTAGACAAAGACAGGGCGCTGATAATTCACCCCTCCACTTT. Full variable domain (rest looked up from reference TRBV19 and TRBJ1-6): DGGITQSPKYLFRKEGQNVTLSCEQNLNHDAMYWYRQDPGQGLRLIYYSQIVNDFQKGDIAEGYSVSREKKESFPLTVTSAQKNPTAFYLCASSRQRQGADNSPLHFGNGTRLTVT.

This clone has ten or more counts. This same CDR3 is encoded by further DNA sequences in the sample. This sequence joins TRBV3-1 (or the pseudogene TRBV3-2) and TRBJ2-7; 9 nucleotides match TRBD2. Germline V gives CDR1 LGHDT, CDR2 YNNKEL (reference sequence). The V and J ends lost 0 bases and 2 bases, in that order; junction bases with no gene match: 5. The CDR3 spans 16 residues. The chain's CDR3 is CASSQDTTSGTYEQYF. CDR3 DNA: TGTGCCAGCAGCCAAGATACGACTAGCGGAACCTACGAGCAGTACTTC.

V and J are TRBV5-1 and TRBJ1-6, with 9 bases lining up with TRBD1. The junction had 5 bases not matched to a gene; V was cut back by 4 bases and J by 9 bases. This CDR3 contains 14 residues. CDR1 and CDR2 (germline): SGHRS, YFSETQ. CDR3 bases: TGCGCCAGCAGCAGGGACAGGGAGGGTTCACCCCTCCACTTT. Translated, it gives CASSRDREGSPLHF.

The J gene is TRBJ1-6, the V gene TRBV19; 8 bases align to TRBD1. Looked up from germline, CDR1 is LNHDA and CDR2 is SQIVND (reference sequence). V was clipped by 5 bases and J by 7 bases; unmatched bases: 7. The CDR3 length is 15 residues. For the CDR3, the DNA is TGTGCCAGTAGTGGCGGACAGGGAGGGAATTCACCCCTCCACTTT. This translates into CASSGGQGGNSPLHF.

The CDR3 DNA is TGTGCCAGCAGTTCGGGCGGGGGAGCGAACACCGGGGAGCTGTTTTTT. Its translation is CASSSGGGANTGELFF. This chain connects TRBV6-5 to TRBJ2-2, with TRBD2 matching 7 bases. The V gene's germline CDR1 is MNHEY and CDR2 SVGAGI. CDR3 length: 16 amino acids. V shed 4 bases and J 0 bases; nucleotides not matched to a gene: 5.

The chain links TRBV3-1 (or the pseudogene TRBV3-2) to TRBJ2-7; the D gene is possibly TRBD1 (7 bases). The germline gives CDR1 LGHDT, CDR2 YNNKEL (reference sequence). V lost 0 bases to trimming and J lost 8 bases, with 17 bases between them. The CDR3 covers 15 residues. The CDR3 reads CASSQDQRRGRQQYF. CDR3 in DNA: TGTGCCAGCAGCCAAGATCAGAGGAGGGGGCGACAGCAGTACTTC.

The CDR3 DNA follows: TGTGCCAGCAGTGAAAACTTAAATACGCAGTATTTT. Protein sequence: CASSENLNTQYF. This sequence joins TRBV2 and TRBJ2-3; D call uncertain. This CDR3 spans 12 amino acids. Trimming took off 2 bases at V and 7 bases at J, with 7 bases between the two ends. The germline gives CDR1 SNHLY, CDR2 FYNNEI.

The chain is built from TRBV5-5 and TRBJ1-2; D is possibly TRBD1 (6 bases). Trimming took 1 base from V and 11 from J, leaving 24 bases between them. In germline, CDR1 is SGHKS, CDR2 YYEKEE (reference sequence). The CDR3 runs 16 residues. This chain's CDR3 is CASSLLTGATEWRYTF. For the CDR3, the DNA is TGTGCCAGCAGCTTGTTGACAGGAGCAACGGAATGGCGGTACACCTTC.

This chain joins TRBV18 and TRBJ2-7, with a tentative D call TRBD1 (6 bases). Germline values: CDR1 KGHSH, CDR2 LQKENI. V shed 1 base and J shed 6 bases, with 13 bases lying between them. CDR3 length: 14 residues. This CDR3 reads CASSPLPGVGEQYF. The CDR3 DNA reads TGTGCCAGCTCACCACTCCCAGGGGTAGGCGAGCAGTACTTC.

The rearrangement uses TRBV6-2 or TRBV6-3 and TRBJ2-2; 12 bases align to TRBD2. The trim removed 6 bases at V and 6 bases at J, leaving 5 bases unmatched. CDR3 length: 15 amino acids. Germline CDR1 reads MNHEY; CDR2 reads SVGEGT. The CDR3 DNA follows: TGTGCCAGCAGCCCGACTAGCGGGAGCGCCGGGGAGCTGTTTTTT. The encoded protein is CASSPTSGSAGELFF.

This clone has only a few counts. The chain employs TRBV6-6 and TRBJ2-3, with 14 bases lining up with TRBD2. The CDR3 length is 17 residues. Trimming removed 6 bases from V and 5 bases from J; junction bases left unmatched: 10. CDR1 is MNHNY and CDR2 is SVGAGI in the germline V gene (reference sequence). CDR3 coding DNA: TGTGCCAGCAGGCGATCGGGACTAGCGGGAGTTCGAGATACGCAGTATTTT. Residues: CASRRSGLAGVRDTQYF.

This clone was seen just once. This rearrangement joins TRBV10-1 to TRBJ2-3; 8 nucleotides align to TRBD1. Germline V gives CDR1 WNHNN, CDR2 SYGVQD (reference sequence). The junction had 3 bases not matched to a gene; V was cut back by 6 bases and J by 4 bases. This CDR3 comprises 13 residues. The CDR3 DNA reads TGCGCCAGCAGCATACAGGGGGCAGATACGCAGTATTTT. Protein sequence: CASSIQGADTQYF.

The chain employs TRBV7-2 and TRBJ2-2; D ambiguous. The CDR3 loop spans 14 amino acids. Trimming took 1 base from V and 8 from J, leaving 11 bases between them. In germline, CDR1 is SGHTA, CDR2 FQGNSA. CDR3 nucleotides: TGTGCCAGCAGCTTAGTTTCGGCGGCTGGGGAGCTGTTTTTT. This sequence encodes CASSLVSAAGELFF. Filled out from reference TRBV7-2 and TRBJ2-2, the complete variable domain reads GAGVSQSPSNKVTEKGKDVELRCDPISGHTALYWYRQSLGQGLEFLIYFQGNSAPDKSGLPSDRFSAERTGGSVSTLTIQRTQQEDSAVYLCASSLVSAAGELFFGEGSRLTVL.

This clone is a singleton in its sample. The chain combines TRBV4-3 with TRBJ2-1, with TRBD1 identical over 8 bases. CDR1 is LGHNA and CDR2 is YSLEER in the germline V gene. The J segment lost 3 bases and the V segment lost 2 bases, leaving 12 bases of the junction unmatched. CDR3 length: 18 amino acids. The CDR3 DNA is TGCGCCAGCAGCCAACAGAGACAGGGGACCATCCTCTACAATGAGCAGTTCTTC. Protein sequence: CASSQQRQGTILYNEQFF.

The rearrangement joins TRBV28 to TRBJ1-1; the D gene is possibly TRBD1 (5 bases). The V gene lost 7 bases and the J gene lost 0 bases, with 12 bases spanning the gap. The CDR3 covers 14 residues. Germline CDR1 MDHEN, CDR2 SYDVKM. The CDR3 loop reads CASNLGALNTEAFF. The CDR3 DNA follows: TGTGCCAGCAACCTAGGGGCATTGAACACTGAAGCTTTCTTT.

V gene TRBV20-1 combines with J gene TRBJ2-7; 7 nucleotides agree with TRBD2. Germline V gives CDR1 DFQATT, CDR2 SNEGSKA (reference sequence). The length of the CDR3 is 12 residues. J was trimmed by 4 bases and V by 4 bases; bases with no gene match: 4. The CDR3 protein is CSATDGRYEQYF. Written as DNA, the CDR3 is TGCAGTGCTACTGACGGGAGGTACGAGCAGTACTTC.

This chain uses TRBV4-3 with TRBJ2-4, with D perhaps matching TRBD1 (5 bases). The CDR3 covers 15 residues. Germline assignment: CDR1 LGHNA and CDR2 YSLEER. The V end lost 2 bases, the J end lost 8 bases, and 16 bases lay between the germline ends. The CDR3 sequence: CASSQFLQAEDIQYF. The CDR3 DNA follows: TGCGCCAGCAGCCAATTTTTACAGGCTGAGGACATTCAGTACTTC.

The sample holds a few counts of this clone. The chain links TRBV6-5 to TRBJ1-1; TRBD1 is a possible D gene (5 bases). Trimming removed 7 bases at V and 2 bases at J, with 17 bases between. Germline V gene data show CDR1 as MNHEY and CDR2 as SVGAGI. The length of the CDR3 is 15 residues. CDR3 coding DNA: TGTGCCAGCAACACAGGCGCATCCAGTAACACTGAAGCTTTCTTT. This gives the protein CASNTGASSNTEAFF.

The chain has TRBV20-1 and TRBJ1-2; D not certain. The ends were cut back, 5 bases at V and 2 bases at J, with 3 bases in the middle. The germline V gene encodes CDR1 DFQATT and CDR2 SNEGSKA (reference sequence). The CDR3 spans 10 residues. CDR3 DNA: TGCAGTGCTCAGAACTATGGCTACACCTTC. Translated, it gives CSAQNYGYTF.

The CDR3 nucleotides read TGTGCCAGTAGTATATTCGGACACACCAACACAGATACGCAGTATTTT. Translating it yields CASSIFGHTNTDTQYF. This chain connects TRBV19 to TRBJ2-3; TRBD1 is a possible D gene (5 bases). The CDR3 covers 16 residues. V lost 2 bases, J lost 2 bases, and 14 bases lay in between. Germline V gene lookup returns CDR1 LNHDA and CDR2 SQIVND (reference sequence).

The chain uses TRBV10-1 and TRBJ1-3; no definite D call. The CDR3 length is 15 residues. The V end was cut by 5 bases, the J end by 0 bases, with 11 bases between. Per the germline V gene, CDR1 is WNHNN and CDR2 is SYGVQD (reference sequence). The chain's CDR3 is CASSSSAASGNTIYF. The CDR3 coding sequence is TGCGCCAGCAGTAGTTCAGCGGCCTCTGGAAACACCATATATTTT.

The J gene is TRBJ2-1, the V gene TRBV10-1; TRBD2 matches 11 bases. The germline V gene encodes CDR1 WNHNN and CDR2 SYGVQD (reference sequence). CDR3 length equals 15 residues. V trimming: 5 bases; J trimming: 7 bases; junction bases outside the gene matches: 7. The CDR3 here is CASSQLAGVGNEQFF. CDR3 nucleotide sequence: TGCGCCAGCAGTCAACTAGCGGGAGTGGGGAATGAGCAGTTCTTC.

The V call is TRBV28, the J call TRBJ1-2; a possible D gene is TRBD1 (5 bases). The CDR3 length is 14 residues. V shed 5 bases and J shed 4 bases, with 14 bases lying between them. CDR1 and CDR2 (germline): MDHEN, SYDVKM. The CDR3 nucleotides read TGTGCCAGCAGTCCAGACAGTAAAGGCTATGGCTACACCTTC. It codes for CASSPDSKGYGYTF.

This clone was seen only a few times. The chain joins TRBV13 to TRBJ1-3; 8 bases align to TRBD1. From germline, CDR1 is PRHDT and CDR2 FYEKMQ (reference sequence). After removal of 6 bases from V and 0 bases from J, the junction contained 4 bases not matched to a gene. CDR3 length: 15 amino acids. The CDR3 spells CASRRTGRSGNTIYF. In DNA form, the CDR3 reads TGTGCCAGCAGGAGGACAGGGCGCTCTGGAAACACCATATATTTT.

The rearrangement uses TRBV28 and TRBJ2-3; D might be TRBD2 (6 bases). The germline gives CDR1 MDHEN, CDR2 SYDVKM. V lost 2 bases to trimming and J lost 6 bases, with 24 bases between them. This CDR3 has 18 amino acids. The CDR3 DNA reads TGTGCCAGCAGTTTACTCGGAACTAGCATCGGAGGGGAGGATACGCAGTATTTT. This translates into CASSLLGTSIGGEDTQYF.